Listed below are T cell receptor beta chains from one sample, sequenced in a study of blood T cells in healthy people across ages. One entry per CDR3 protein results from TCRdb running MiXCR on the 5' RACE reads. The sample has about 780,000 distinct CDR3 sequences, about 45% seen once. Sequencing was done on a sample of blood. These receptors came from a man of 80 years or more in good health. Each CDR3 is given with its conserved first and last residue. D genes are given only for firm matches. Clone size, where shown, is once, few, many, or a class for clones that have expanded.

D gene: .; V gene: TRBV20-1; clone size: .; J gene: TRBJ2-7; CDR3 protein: CSATSGGGGYEQYF; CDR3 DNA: TGCAGTGCTACCTCTGGGGGAGGGGGATACGAGCAGTACTTC
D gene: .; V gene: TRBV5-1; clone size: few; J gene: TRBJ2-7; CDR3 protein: CASSFLQGGDYEQYF; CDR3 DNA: TGCGCCAGCAGCTTTTTACAGGGAGGGGACTACGAGCAGTACTTC
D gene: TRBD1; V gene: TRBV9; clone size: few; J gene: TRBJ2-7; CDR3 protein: CASSVDGGQGRPQYF; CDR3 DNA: TGTGCCAGCAGCGTAGATGGCGGACAGGGACGGCCCCAGTACTTC
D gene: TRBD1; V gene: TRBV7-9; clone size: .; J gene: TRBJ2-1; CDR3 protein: CASSWTQGEQFF; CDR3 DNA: TGTGCCAGCAGCTGGACACAGGGGGAGCAGTTCTTC
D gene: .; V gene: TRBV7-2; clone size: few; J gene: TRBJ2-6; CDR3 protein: CASSLASGLSGANVLTF; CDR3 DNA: TGTGCCAGCAGCTTAGCTTCCGGTTTATCCGGGGCCAACGTCCTGACTTTC
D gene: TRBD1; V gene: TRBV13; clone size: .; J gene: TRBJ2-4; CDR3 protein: CASSIGTGENIQYF; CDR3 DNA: TGTGCCAGCAGCATCGGGACAGGTGAAAACATTCAGTACTTC
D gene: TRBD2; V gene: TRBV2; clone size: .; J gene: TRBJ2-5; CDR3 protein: CASREASGSNEQYF; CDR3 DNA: TGTGCCAGCCGAGAGGCTAGCGGGAGTAATGAGCAGTACTTC
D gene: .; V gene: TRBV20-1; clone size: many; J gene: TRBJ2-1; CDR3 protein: CSARDRRANPRNEQFF; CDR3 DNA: TGCAGTGCTAGAGATCGTCGAGCCAATCCACGGAATGAGCAGTTCTTC
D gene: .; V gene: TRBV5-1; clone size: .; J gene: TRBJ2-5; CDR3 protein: CASSRQQVGETQYF; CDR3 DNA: TGCGCCAGCAGCCGCCAGCAAGTGGGAGAGACCCAGTACTTC
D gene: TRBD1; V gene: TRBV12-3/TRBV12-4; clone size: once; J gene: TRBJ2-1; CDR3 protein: CASSLGTGLKFF; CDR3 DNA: TGTGCCAGCAGTCTTGGGACAGGGTTGAAGTTCTTC
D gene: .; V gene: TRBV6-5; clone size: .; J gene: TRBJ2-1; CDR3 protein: CASMEIWGIGEQFF; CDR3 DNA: TGTGCCAGCATGGAGATCTGGGGGATTGGTGAGCAGTTCTTC
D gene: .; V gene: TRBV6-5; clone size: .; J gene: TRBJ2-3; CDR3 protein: CASSEMAATDTQYF; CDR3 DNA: TGTGCCAGCAGTGAGATGGCAGCCACAGATACGCAGTATTTT
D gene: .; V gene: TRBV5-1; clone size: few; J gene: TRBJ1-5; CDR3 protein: CASSLDAGNQPQHF; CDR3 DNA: TGCGCCAGCAGCTTGGATGCAGGCAATCAGCCCCAGCATTTT
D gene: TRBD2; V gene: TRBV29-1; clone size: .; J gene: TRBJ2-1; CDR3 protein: CSGLIPSGDNEQFF; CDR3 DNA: TGCAGCGGTTTAATACCTAGCGGAGACAATGAGCAGTTCTTC
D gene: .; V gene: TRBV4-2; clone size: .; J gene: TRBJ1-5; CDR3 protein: CASSQGMVNQPQHF; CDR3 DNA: TGTGCCAGCAGCCAAGGAATGGTTAATCAGCCCCAGCATTTT
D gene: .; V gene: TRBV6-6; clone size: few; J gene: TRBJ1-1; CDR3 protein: CASTWGTEAFF; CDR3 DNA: TGTGCCAGCACCTGGGGGACCGAAGCTTTCTTT
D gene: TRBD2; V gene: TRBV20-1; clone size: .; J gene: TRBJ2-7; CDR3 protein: CSAVVTSAYSYEQYF; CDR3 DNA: TGCAGTGCCGTCGTAACTAGCGCCTACTCCTACGAGCAGTACTTC
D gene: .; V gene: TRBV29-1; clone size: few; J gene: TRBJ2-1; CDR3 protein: CSVEGVNEQFF; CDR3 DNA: TGCAGCGTTGAGGGCGTGAATGAGCAGTTCTTC
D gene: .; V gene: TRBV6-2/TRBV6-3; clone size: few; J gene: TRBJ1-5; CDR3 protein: CASSVAASAQPQHF; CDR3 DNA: TGTGCCAGCAGTGTGGCTGCGTCCGCTCAGCCCCAGCATTTT
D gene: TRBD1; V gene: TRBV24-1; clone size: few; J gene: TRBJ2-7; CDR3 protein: CATSDTGAQGEQYF; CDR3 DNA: TGTGCCACCAGTGATACAGGGGCCCAGGGCGAGCAGTACTTC
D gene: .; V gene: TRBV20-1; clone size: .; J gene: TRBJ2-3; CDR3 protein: CSAGTLETRSTDTQYF; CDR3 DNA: TGCAGTGCCGGAACATTGGAGACAAGAAGCACAGATACGCAGTATTTT
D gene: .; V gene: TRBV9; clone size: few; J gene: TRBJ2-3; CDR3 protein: CASSVVSSYTDTQYF; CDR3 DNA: TGTGCCAGCAGCGTAGTATCGTCCTACACAGATACGCAGTATTTT
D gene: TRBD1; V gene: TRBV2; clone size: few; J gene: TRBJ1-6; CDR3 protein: CASRADRNNSPLHF; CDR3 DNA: TGTGCCAGCAGGGCGGACAGGAATAATTCACCCCTCCACTTT
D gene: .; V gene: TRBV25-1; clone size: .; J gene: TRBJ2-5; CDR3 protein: CASSEAAGVEYF; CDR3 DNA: TGTGCCAGCAGTGAAGCCGCCGGGGTTGAGTACTTC
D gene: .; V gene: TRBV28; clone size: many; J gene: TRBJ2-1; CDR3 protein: CASSSTVYANEQFF; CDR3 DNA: TGTGCCAGCAGTTCGACGGTCTATGCCAATGAGCAGTTCTTC
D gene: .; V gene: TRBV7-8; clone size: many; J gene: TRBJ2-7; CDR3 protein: CASSPLAGGYSYEQYF; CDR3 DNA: TGTGCCAGCAGCCCCCTAGCCGGGGGTTACTCCTACGAGCAGTACTTC
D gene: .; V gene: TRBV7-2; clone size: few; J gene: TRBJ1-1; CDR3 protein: CASSPSTAEAFF; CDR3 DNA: TGTGCCAGCAGCCCTTCGACAGCTGAAGCTTTCTTT
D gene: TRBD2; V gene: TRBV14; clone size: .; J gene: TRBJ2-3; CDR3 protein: CASSPLLAGGQDTQYF; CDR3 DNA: TGTGCCAGCAGCCCACTTCTAGCGGGAGGGCAAGATACGCAGTATTTT
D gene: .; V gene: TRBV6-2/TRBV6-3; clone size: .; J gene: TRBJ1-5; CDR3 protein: CASRRRVENQPQHF; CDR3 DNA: TGTGCCAGCAGGCGCCGCGTGGAGAATCAGCCCCAGCATTTT
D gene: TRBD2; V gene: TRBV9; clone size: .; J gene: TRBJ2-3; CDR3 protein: CASSSGPGTSGRTDTQYF; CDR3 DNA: TGTGCCAGCAGCAGCGGACCCGGGACTAGCGGGCGCACAGATACGCAGTATTTT
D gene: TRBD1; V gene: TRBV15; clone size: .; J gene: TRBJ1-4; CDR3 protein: CATSRAGQEGEKLFF; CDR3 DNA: TGTGCCACCAGCAGGGCAGGACAGGAGGGTGAAAAACTGTTTTTT
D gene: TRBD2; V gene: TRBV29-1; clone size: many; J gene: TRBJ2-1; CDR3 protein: CSVELAGDDAYNEQFF; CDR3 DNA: TGCAGCGTCGAACTAGCGGGAGACGATGCCTACAATGAGCAGTTCTTC
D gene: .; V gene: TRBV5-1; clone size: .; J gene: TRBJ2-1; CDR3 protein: CASSLGGHGEYGQFF; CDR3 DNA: TGCGCCAGCAGCTTGGGCGGGCACGGTGAATATGGGCAGTTCTTC
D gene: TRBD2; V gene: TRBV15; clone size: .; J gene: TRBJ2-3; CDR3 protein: CATSRGFTSGGDFTDTQYF; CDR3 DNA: TGTGCCACCAGCAGAGGATTTACTAGCGGGGGGGACTTCACAGATACGCAGTATTTT